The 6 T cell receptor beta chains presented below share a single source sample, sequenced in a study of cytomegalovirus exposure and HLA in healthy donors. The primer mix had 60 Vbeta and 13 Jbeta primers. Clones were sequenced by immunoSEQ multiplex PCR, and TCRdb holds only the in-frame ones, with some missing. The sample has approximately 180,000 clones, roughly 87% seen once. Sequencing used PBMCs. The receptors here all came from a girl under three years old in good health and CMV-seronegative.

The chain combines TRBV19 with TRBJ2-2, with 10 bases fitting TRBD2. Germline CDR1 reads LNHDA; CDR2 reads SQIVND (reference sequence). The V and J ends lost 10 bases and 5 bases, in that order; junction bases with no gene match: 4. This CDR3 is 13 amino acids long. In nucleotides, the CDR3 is TGTGCCACAACACTAGCGGGAACCGGGGAGCTGTTTTTT. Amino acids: CATTLAGTGELFF.

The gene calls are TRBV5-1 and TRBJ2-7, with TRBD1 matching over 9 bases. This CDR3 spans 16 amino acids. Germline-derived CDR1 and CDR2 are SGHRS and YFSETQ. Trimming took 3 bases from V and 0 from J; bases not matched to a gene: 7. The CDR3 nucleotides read TGCGCCAGCAGCTCGCCCTGGACAGGGGACTCCTACGAGCAGTACTTC. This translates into CASSSPWTGDSYEQYF.

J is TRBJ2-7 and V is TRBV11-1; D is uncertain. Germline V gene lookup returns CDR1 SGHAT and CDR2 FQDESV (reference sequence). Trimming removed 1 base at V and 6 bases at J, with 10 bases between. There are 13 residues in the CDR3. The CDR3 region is CASSLEFPGEQYF. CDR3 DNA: TGTGCCAGCAGCTTAGAGTTCCCCGGCGAGCAGTACTTC. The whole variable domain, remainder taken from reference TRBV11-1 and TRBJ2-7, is EAEVAQSPRYKITEKSQAVAFWCDPISGHATLYWYRQILGQGPELLVQFQDESVVDDSQLPKDRFSAERLKGVDSTLKIQPAELGDSAMYLCASSLEFPGEQYFGPGTRLTVT.

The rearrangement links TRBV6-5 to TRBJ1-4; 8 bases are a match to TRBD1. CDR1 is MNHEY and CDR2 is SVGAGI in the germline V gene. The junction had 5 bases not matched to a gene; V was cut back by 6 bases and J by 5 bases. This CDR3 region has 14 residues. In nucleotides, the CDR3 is TGTGCCAGCAGGGACAGGGTGCTCAATGAAAAACTGTTTTTT. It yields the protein CASRDRVLNEKLFF.

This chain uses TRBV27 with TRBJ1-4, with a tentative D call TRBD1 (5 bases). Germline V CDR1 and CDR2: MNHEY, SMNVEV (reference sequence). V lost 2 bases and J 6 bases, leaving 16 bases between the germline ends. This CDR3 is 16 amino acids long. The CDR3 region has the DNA TGTGCCAGCAGTTTAAAGGCAGGGCGAAAAGATGAAAAACTGTTTTTT. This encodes CASSLKAGRKDEKLFF.

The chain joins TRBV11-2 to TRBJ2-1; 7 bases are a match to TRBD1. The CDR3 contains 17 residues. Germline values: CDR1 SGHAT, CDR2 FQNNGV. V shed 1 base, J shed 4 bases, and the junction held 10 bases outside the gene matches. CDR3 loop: CASSLVPGTALYNEQFF. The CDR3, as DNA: TGTGCCAGCAGCTTAGTTCCCGGGACAGCCTTATACAATGAGCAGTTCTTC.